This TCR beta chain was sequenced during a study of T cell responses to AZD1222 COVID-19 vaccine. Study-level information: The study pooled second doses at about 4 or about 12 weeks.

Study-level results: Baseline seropositives among AZD1222 recipients totaled only six or seven. Dominant at 160-218 and 743-854, vaccine-associated CD4 TCRs also spanned spike.

As for this clone: The antigen is undetermined.

V was pared by 0 bases and J by 8 bases, with 20 bases between. The CDR3 has 17 amino acids. Germline values: CDR1 LGHDT, CDR2 YNNKEL (reference sequence). Here immunoSEQ multiplex PCR was the method, and the copy in TCRdb shows in-frame clones only, minus some. The sample lists some 100,000 clones, about 89% occurring once. The sample was peripheral blood, taken on day 0 of AZD1222 vaccination. This chain uses TRBV3-1 (or the pseudogene TRBV3-2) with TRBJ2-1; D not certain. This clonotype originated in an adult in good health. CDR3 loop: CASSQEGRKTDDDEQFF. Here the CDR3 DNA reads TGTGCCAGCAGCCAAGAAGGGCGGAAGACGGACGACGATGAGCAGTTCTTC.